This T cell receptor beta chain came from a study of T-cell reconstitution after alpha-beta-depleted transplantation in children. Whole-study results and caveats: The authors attributed T-cell counts and diversity one year after transplant mostly to newly produced T cells. Reports say that about two months after transplant, the alpha-beta T cells came out of several hundred graft clones that had expanded.

Germline values: CDR1 LGHDT, CDR2 YNNKEL (reference sequence). This CDR3 has 15 amino acids. Trimming took 6 bases from V and 3 from J; bases not matched to a gene: 7. By sample fraction, this clonotype is medium-sized (0.01 to 0.1%). Its antigen remains unidentified. Preparation of the TCRbeta library involved a method that used unique molecular identifiers. One entry per CDR3 protein results from TCRdb running MiXCR on the PCR reads. This sample has approximately 150,000 distinct CDR3 sequences, with 8.5% to 10% found just once. The V gene is TRBV3-1, the J gene TRBJ2-1; 8 bases are a match to TRBD1. Sequenced here: PBMCs, mostly from graft donor cells, sampled 180 days after TCRalphabeta/CD19-depleted stem cell transplant. This sequence originates from a female patient aged 2-15 years who had a stem cell transplant for congenital amegakaryocytic thrombocytopenia, so the T cells may come from the graft donor. The CDR3 sequence: CASSDTGQDYNEQFF. CDR3 in DNA: TGTGCCAGCAGTGATACGGGACAGGACTACAATGAGCAGTTCTTC.